This T cell receptor beta chain emerged from a study of blood T cells in healthy people across ages (dated by TCRdb to between 2014 and 2017). For the study in its entirety: In model experiments, template switching captured about one uniquely barcoded TCR beta cDNA molecule for every two T cells. Using the same blood draw, the study looked at two additional independent replicas of 1 million unique cDNA reads for two donors, one aged 18 to 30 and the other aged 80 or older. Age-related changes in TCR beta repertoire diversity were measured in the study by deep sequencing normalized with unique cDNA molecular identifiers. The donors were split into four age groups: young (average roughly 15 years), middle-aged (39), aged (over 55) and long-lived (about 74). To avoid experimental bias, donors of different ages were randomly spread across the sequencing lanes.

Comments on this clonotype: The target of this receptor is not known. No much larger clone exists at a distance of one base, and base qualities are not known.

Unmatched junction bases come to 12, with V trimmed by 3 bases and J by 7 bases. CDR1 and CDR2 are read off the germline V gene (reference sequence) as DFQATT and SNEGSKA. There are 16 amino acids in the CDR3, from cysteine to phenylalanine inclusive. CDR3 DNA is the only sequence kept; it has 48 bases, read in frame from the first base. The roughly 39 donors, aged roughly 6 to 90 years, were systemically healthy Caucasian individuals from Russia. Around 9.8 milliliters of peripheral blood were collected from each donor into EDTA-treated Vacutainer tubes. Ficoll-Paque density-gradient centrifugation was used to isolate PBMCs, with at least 7 million per sample. Total RNA, at least 6 micrograms per sample, was extracted from PBMCs with Trizol reagent. For every donor, flow cytometry on a PBMC aliquot measured the percentage of naive CD45RAhigh/CD27high T cells. Library preparation used 5' RACE. Sequencing relied on an Illumina HiSeq 2500. A second PCR of roughly 7 to 11 cycles was run with a J-beta primer mix and a sample-barcoded 5' primer. Each TCR beta cDNA molecule received a unique molecular identifier from a template-switch 5' adaptor carrying 12 random nucleotides. At least 2.5 million CDR3-containing paired-end reads were obtained from each sample. The Mint cDNA synthesis kit, primed by a TRBC-specific oligonucleotide, was used to synthesize first-strand cDNA from all RNA. Following uracil-DNA glycosylase treatment, a first 18-cycle PCR with universal primers M1SS and BC2_uni_R was performed on all cDNA. The published analysis was carried out like this. Normalization of each sample was performed by random selection of 1 million high-quality reads, each carrying a distinct molecular identifier. Instead of being binned into consensus sequences, reads that shared molecular identifiers were thrown out. CDR3 identification, clonotype clustering and error correction used MiTCR with a Q25 quality threshold and the strictest error-elimination algorithm. Lower-bound total TCR beta diversity was estimated with a nonparametric unseen species model using Euler transformation. TCRdb passed the public sequencing reads through fastp at Q25 and MiXCR, retaining productive beta sequences. Rows are unified per CDR3 protein, each entry keeping the most common DNA and genes. Here the V and J calls rest on TCRdb's processing, not on the authors' analysis. The sample data list 850,000 to 1,000,000 distinct CDR3 sequences, and about 48% of these were observed just once. The top ten clonotypes cover around an eighth of the sample.

General conclusions and limits of the study: A strong correlation was found between observed TCR beta diversity and the percentage of naive T cells measured by flow cytometry. Bulk unsorted PBMC profiling prevented conclusive comparison of naive and antigen-experienced compartments. Total diversity estimates from one million sequenced T cells were considered lower bounds and underestimates. Observed TCR beta diversity per million T cells fell roughly linearly with age, and a significant reduction was already apparent by age about 43. Compared with the aged group, more naive CD4+ T cells, fewer expanded clones and increased TCR diversity were shown by the long-lived group, suggesting age selection. Because the CMV infection status of the donors was unknown, age-related changes in expanded clonotypes may potentially have been confounded.

The receptor was derived from a man younger than 45 in good health. Rearrangement joined TRBV20-1 to TRBJ1-6, with 7 middle bases fitting TRBD1. Sequenced: blood. CDR3 region: CSASATQGVKNSPLHF. The nucleotide sequence reads TGCAGTGCTAGCGCCACCCAGGGGGTTAAGAATTCACCCCTCCACTTT.